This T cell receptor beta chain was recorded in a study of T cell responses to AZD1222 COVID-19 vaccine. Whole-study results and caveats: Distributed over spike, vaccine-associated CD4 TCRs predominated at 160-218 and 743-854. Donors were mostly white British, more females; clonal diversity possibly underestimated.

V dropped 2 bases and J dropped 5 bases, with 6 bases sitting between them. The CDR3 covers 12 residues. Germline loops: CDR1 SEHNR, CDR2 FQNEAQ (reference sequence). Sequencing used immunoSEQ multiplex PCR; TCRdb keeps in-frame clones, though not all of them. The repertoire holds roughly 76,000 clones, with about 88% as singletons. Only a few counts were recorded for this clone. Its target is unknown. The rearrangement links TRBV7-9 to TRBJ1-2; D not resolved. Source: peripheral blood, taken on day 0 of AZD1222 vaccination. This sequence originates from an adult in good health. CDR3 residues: CASSLSLYGYTF. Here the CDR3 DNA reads TGTGCCAGCAGCTTATCCCTTTATGGCTACACCTTC.